This T cell receptor (beta chain) was identified during a study of blood T cell repertoires in COVID-19. Study details: Samples of COVID-19 (acute and convalescent) were obtained from the United States, Italy and Spain. T cells, B-cell-depleted T cells, or PBMCs supplied cDNA or gDNA.

In the authors' methods: Counts of nucleated cells, estimated from reference gene primer amplification, were obtained. Only in-frame clones appear in the TCRdb table, and some are missing; sequencing was by immunoSEQ multiplex PCR. V, J and clone size are taken as reported in that table, and D and trimming were inferred from the DNA itself. This sample yields about 280,000 clones, of which 70% to 90% are seen a single time; roughly 1.9% belongs to the top ten. J lost 5 bases, V lost 5 bases, and 7 bases had no gene match. Germline assignment: CDR1 MNHNY and CDR2 SVGAGI (reference sequence). The CDR3 consists of 14 residues. This clone was found once.

The source is a woman aged 25 to 39 who had recovered from COVID-19. V is TRBV6-6 and J is TRBJ2-7; TRBD1 agrees at 9 bases. The specimen sequenced was peripheral blood. In DNA, the CDR3 is TGTGCCAGCAGTCCACAGGGGGCCGAGGACGAGCAGTACTTC. Encoded protein: CASSPQGAEDEQYF.